What follows describes a single TCR beta chain. Its antigen is still unknown. The data belong to a study of beta chain features in type 1 diabetes. Points from the study as a whole: PCR, the amplification step, might favor shorter templates, equally in patients and controls.

All of the isolated RNA was reverse transcribed, so expressed TCRB transcripts were sequenced. Measured with immunoSEQ multiplex PCR; TCRdb has only the in-frame clones, and not every one. This table holds a few hundred thousand clones, approximately 31% found once. After removal of 5 bases from V and 7 bases from J, the junction contained 11 bases not matched to a gene. There are 15 residues in the CDR3. CDR1 is SGHRS, CDR2 YFSETQ, per germline. The receptor comes from a young man in good health. Sample: naive CD4+ T cells from blood. J is TRBJ2-1 and V is TRBV5-1, with 8 nucleotides matching TRBD2. CDR3 nucleotides: TGCGCCAGCAGTTCGACCGTTAGCGGGATTAATGAGCAGTTCTTC. This encodes CASSSTVSGINEQFF.